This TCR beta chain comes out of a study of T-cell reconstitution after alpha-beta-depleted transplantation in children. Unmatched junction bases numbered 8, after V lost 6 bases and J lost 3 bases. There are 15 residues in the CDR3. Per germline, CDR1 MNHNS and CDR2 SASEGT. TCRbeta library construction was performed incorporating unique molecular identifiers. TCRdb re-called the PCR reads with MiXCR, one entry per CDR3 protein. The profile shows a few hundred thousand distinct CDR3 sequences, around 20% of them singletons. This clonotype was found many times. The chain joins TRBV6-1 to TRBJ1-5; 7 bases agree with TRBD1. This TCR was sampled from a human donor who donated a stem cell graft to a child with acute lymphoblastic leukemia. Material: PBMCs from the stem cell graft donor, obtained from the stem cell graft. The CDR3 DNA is TGTGCCAGCAGAGAGGGACAGACTTACAATCAGCCCCAGCATTTT. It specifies CASREGQTYNQPQHF.